A single sample gave rise to the 31 T cell receptor beta chains below, sequenced in a study of cytomegalovirus exposure and HLA in healthy donors. In the PCR, 60 Vbeta and 13 Jbeta primers were used. Assay: immunoSEQ multiplex PCR; the TCRdb copy retains only in-frame clones and omits some. The sample holds about 200,000 clones, 82% seen once. Source material: PBMCs. The receptors originated from a woman aged 40 to 50 in good health and CMV-seronegative.

The chain employs TRBV7-8 and TRBJ2-7; TRBD2 matches at 8 bases. Germline values: CDR1 SGHVS, CDR2 FQNEAQ. V shed 3 bases and J 7 bases; nucleotides not matched to a gene: 8. This CDR3 comprises 14 residues. CDR3 DNA: TGTGCCAGCAGCTTGTGGGCTAGCGGGCCAGAGCAGTACTTC. It codes for CASSLWASGPEQYF.

The V call is TRBV29-1, the J call TRBJ2-7; TRBD2 agrees at 8 bases. This CDR3 contains 16 residues. Germline V lookup: CDR1 SQVTM, CDR2 ANQGSEA. The J segment lost 0 bases and the V segment lost 6 bases, leaving 13 bases of the junction unmatched. The chain's CDR3 is CSVVLVSGGFSYEQYF. CDR3 in DNA: TGCAGCGTCGTTCTAGTAAGCGGGGGATTCTCCTACGAGCAGTACTTC.

In this sample, this clone turned up once. The chain employs TRBV7-9 and TRBJ2-3, with a tentative D call TRBD2 (6 bases). This CDR3 is 15 amino acids long. The V gene lost 3 bases and the J gene lost 0 bases, with 10 bases spanning the gap. Germline V CDR1 and CDR2: SEHNR, FQNEAQ (reference sequence). CDR3 DNA sequence: TGTGCCAGCAGCTTTGGCGGGACTAGCACAGATACGCAGTATTTT. Translation: CASSFGGTSTDTQYF.

Only one count was recorded for this clone. The J gene is TRBJ2-3, the V gene TRBV5-1, with D perhaps TRBD2 (6 bases). The V gene's germline CDR1 is SGHRS and CDR2 YFSETQ. The CDR3 has 14 residues. Trimming shortened V by 1 base and J by 1 base, and 7 bases separated the two germline ends. The CDR3 reads CASSLPGGTDTQYF. The CDR3 nucleotides are TGCGCCAGCAGCTTGCCGGGGGGCACAGATACGCAGTATTTT.

The chain joins TRBV7-9 to TRBJ2-5; 7 bases align to TRBD1. CDR1 SEHNR and CDR2 FQNEAQ come from the germline V gene (reference sequence). This CDR3 has 17 amino acids. J was trimmed by 4 bases and V by 5 bases; bases with no gene match: 16. CDR3 loop: CASSPQGLGTEGETQYF. DNA of the CDR3: TGTGCCAGCAGCCCCCAAGGATTAGGGACAGAGGGAGAGACCCAGTACTTC.

The V and J genes are TRBV27 and TRBJ1-6; TRBD1 matches at 11 bases. V lost 3 bases and J lost 4; bases outside the gene matches: 5. The CDR3 contains 17 residues. The germline V gene has CDR1 MNHEY and CDR2 SMNVEV (reference sequence). The CDR3 DNA is TGTGCCAGCAGTTTGACCGGGACAGGGGGTTATAATTCACCCCTCCACTTT. Its translation is CASSLTGTGGYNSPLHF.

CDR3 in DNA: TGTGCCAGCTCATCTACGAATACTGAAGCTTTCTTT. It is translated as CASSSTNTEAFF. This chain joins TRBV18 and TRBJ1-1; D is undetermined. Germline CDR1 and CDR2: KGHSH and LQKENI. V was clipped by 5 bases and J by 5 bases, with 9 bases between them. This CDR3 has 12 amino acids.

V is TRBV19 and J is TRBJ1-5; 8 positions match TRBD1. The germline V gene encodes CDR1 LNHDA and CDR2 SQIVND (reference sequence). This CDR3 has 15 amino acids. V shed 6 bases and J 2 bases; nucleotides not matched to a gene: 6. CDR3 nucleotides: TGTGCCAGTAGGGACAGGGCTTTCGGCAATCAGCCCCAGCATTTT. This sequence encodes CASRDRAFGNQPQHF.

This rearrangement joins TRBV6-5 to TRBJ1-2; D remains ambiguous. The CDR3 runs to 14 residues. The germline gives CDR1 MNHEY, CDR2 SVGAGI. The germline V and J ends were trimmed by 0 bases and 8 bases, with 13 bases remaining between them. The DNA for the CDR3 is TGTGCCAGCAGTTACTCGCCGGGATATGGGGGCTACACCTTC. As protein: CASSYSPGYGGYTF.

The chain has TRBV7-6 and TRBJ1-2, with D unclear. Looked up from germline, CDR1 is SGHVS and CDR2 is FNYEAQ. Trimming removed 5 bases from V and 4 bases from J, with 14 bases in between. This CDR3 has 14 amino acids. CDR3 DNA: TGTGCCAGCAGCCCCCGCGAGACGGGCTATGGCTACACCTTC. Protein sequence: CASSPRETGYGYTF.

This chain joins TRBV28 and TRBJ2-5, with D tentatively TRBD1 (5 bases). The length of the CDR3 is 13 residues. CDR1 is MDHEN and CDR2 is SYDVKM in the germline V gene. V lost 6 bases and J 2 bases, leaving 10 bases between the germline ends. This CDR3 is CASRDSLQETQYF. In DNA, the CDR3 is TGTGCCAGCAGAGACAGCCTTCAAGAGACCCAGTACTTC.

The chain has TRBV5-1 and TRBJ2-7; 9 bases match TRBD2. CDR1 and CDR2 from the germline V gene are SGHRS and YFSETQ. Unmatched junction bases numbered 7, after V lost 3 bases and J lost 3 bases. This CDR3 region has 15 residues. CDR3 region: CASSSGSGRLYEQYF. The CDR3 nucleotides are TGCGCCAGCAGCTCTGGAAGCGGGAGGCTCTACGAGCAGTACTTC.

The V call is TRBV6-1, the J call TRBJ2-4; TRBD1 agrees at 10 bases. The CDR3 has 15 amino acids. Unmatched junction bases numbered 12, after V lost 7 bases and J lost 9 bases. Germline V lookup: CDR1 MNHNS, CDR2 SASEGT. The CDR3 DNA follows: TGTGCCAGCAAGACAGGGGGCGCGGGTTGGGCCATTCAGTACTTC. Protein sequence: CASKTGGAGWAIQYF.

This chain uses TRBV5-6 with TRBJ2-5, with D tentatively TRBD2 (6 bases). CDR3 length equals 14 residues. Trimming removed 2 bases from V and 0 bases from J, with 8 bases in between. Germline CDR1 SGHDT, CDR2 YYEEEE. CDR3 sequence: CASSLAGHQETQYF. The DNA for the CDR3 is TGTGCCAGCAGCTTAGCGGGTCACCAAGAGACCCAGTACTTC.

This clone was observed a handful of times. The genes are TRBV7-3 and TRBJ1-1; D is perhaps TRBD1 (6 bases). V dropped 4 bases and J dropped 0 bases, with 12 bases sitting between them. This CDR3 is built from 15 residues. The germline V gene encodes CDR1 SGHTA and CDR2 FQGTGA. CDR3: CASSSQGGVNTEAFF. Written as DNA, the CDR3 is TGTGCCAGCAGCTCACAAGGGGGTGTGAACACTGAAGCTTTCTTT. Based on the CDR3 plus reference TRBV7-3 and TRBJ1-1, the full variable domain is GAGVSQTPSNKVTEKGKYVELRCDPISGHTALYWYRQSLGQGPEFLIYFQGTGAADDSGLPNDRFFAVRPEGSVSTLKIQRTERGDSAVYLCASSSQGGVNTEAFFGQGTRLTVV.

This clone was seen just once. This chain links TRBV19 with TRBJ1-5, with 7 positions matching TRBD1. The CDR3 consists of 15 residues. V lost 6 bases and J lost 4; bases outside the gene matches: 9. The V gene's germline CDR1 is LNHDA and CDR2 SQIVND (reference sequence). For the CDR3, the DNA is TGTGCCAGTAGCAGGGGGGTACAGGTTAATCAGCCCCAGCATTTT. Its translation is CASSRGVQVNQPQHF.

The chain joins TRBV29-1 to TRBJ2-3, with 9 bases aligning to TRBD1. The CDR3 contains 15 residues. Looked up from germline, CDR1 is SQVTM and CDR2 is ANQGSEA. V was clipped by 6 bases and J by 3 bases; unmatched bases: 10. The chain's CDR3 is CSVQTGQGLTDTQYF. The CDR3 DNA reads as TGCAGCGTACAGACGGGACAGGGATTGACAGATACGCAGTATTTT.

This chain uses TRBV2 with TRBJ2-7; 7 nucleotides align to TRBD1. Trimming at V came to 5 bases and at J to 3 bases, leaving 4 bases not matched to a gene. CDR3 size: 13 residues. Germline loops: CDR1 SNHLY, CDR2 FYNNEI. This CDR3 reads CASSLNRGYEQYF. CDR3 DNA: TGTGCCAGCAGTTTGAACAGGGGCTACGAGCAGTACTTC.

The gene calls are TRBV10-2 and TRBJ1-2; D gene uncertain. CDR1 WSHSY and CDR2 SAAADI come from the germline V gene. The ends were cut back, 0 bases at V and 7 bases at J, with 12 bases in the middle. The CDR3 consists of 14 residues. DNA for the CDR3: TGCGCCAGCAGTGAGTCCTACACAGTGAGTGGCTACACCTTC. It specifies CASSESYTVSGYTF.

This clone was seen only a few times. The J gene is TRBJ2-1, the V gene TRBV5-4; 7 bases agree with TRBD2. The CDR3 has 12 amino acids. The germline CDR1 and CDR2 sequences are SGHNT and YYREEE (reference sequence). After removal of 1 base from V and 14 bases from J, the junction contained 6 bases not matched to a gene. In DNA form, the CDR3 reads TGTGCCAGCAGCTTGAATGATGGGGGGGAGTTCTTC. It encodes CASSLNDGGEFF.

The chain uses TRBV5-1 and TRBJ1-1; a weak D match, TRBD1 (5 bases). The CDR3 sequence is 13 residues long. With 4 bases removed from V and 2 bases from J, the gap between germline ends came to 9 bases. Germline V lookup: CDR1 SGHRS, CDR2 YFSETQ. Here the CDR3 DNA reads TGCGCCAGCAGCGGGGGGGATAACACTGAAGCTTTCTTT. It translates to CASSGGDNTEAFF.

The chain couples TRBV6-1 to TRBJ1-2; D remains unclear. The V gene's germline CDR1 is MNHNS and CDR2 SASEGT. Trimming cost V 8 bases and J 10 bases, with 14 bases left between them. The CDR3 is made up of 11 amino acids. This chain's CDR3 is CASLPMCDYTF. The CDR3 DNA reads as TGTGCCAGCCTACCGATGTGTGACTACACCTTC.

V gene TRBV19 combines with J gene TRBJ2-7; 7 positions match TRBD1. From germline, CDR1 is LNHDA and CDR2 SQIVND (reference sequence). The V segment lost 5 bases and the J segment 6 bases; nucleotides outside the gene matches: 4. CDR3 length: 12 amino acids. This chain's CDR3 is CASSSGQFEQYF. DNA of the CDR3: TGTGCCAGTAGTTCGGGACAGTTCGAGCAGTACTTC.

The V and J genes are TRBV7-2 and TRBJ1-5, with D unresolved. The CDR3 consists of 12 residues. Germline V gene lookup returns CDR1 SGHTA and CDR2 FQGNSA. The ends were cut back, 5 bases at V and 5 bases at J, with 7 bases in the middle. In DNA, the CDR3 is TGTGCCAGCAGCCGGCAGGATCAGCCCCAGCATTTT. Translating it yields CASSRQDQPQHF.

This CDR3 is CASSWTSGNYEQYF. The CDR3 bases are TGTGCCAGCAGTTGGACTAGCGGGAACTACGAGCAGTACTTC. The gene calls are TRBV27 and TRBJ2-7; TRBD2 aligns across 12 bases. Looked up from germline, CDR1 is MNHEY and CDR2 is SMNVEV (reference sequence). V shed 4 bases, J shed 3 bases, and the junction held 1 base outside the gene matches. The CDR3 is 14 amino acids.

This sequence joins TRBV6-5 and TRBJ2-7, with D possibly TRBD1 on 5 matching bases. Trimming took off 7 bases at V and 0 bases at J, with 16 bases between the two ends. The germline CDR1 and CDR2 sequences are MNHEY and SVGAGI. The CDR3 has 15 amino acids. The CDR3 sequence is CASKTLTEYSYEQYF. The CDR3, as DNA: TGTGCCAGCAAGACCCTGACAGAGTACTCCTACGAGCAGTACTTC.

V usage is TRBV28 and J usage is TRBJ1-5; D perhaps matches TRBD1 (5 bases). Germline V gene data show CDR1 as MDHEN and CDR2 as SYDVKM. This CDR3 spans 14 amino acids. V dropped 8 bases and J dropped 7 bases, with 18 bases sitting between them. This CDR3 is CASDSLGEGQPQHF. In DNA, the CDR3 is TGTGCCAGCGACTCCCTTGGGGAGGGGCAGCCCCAGCATTTT.

V gene TRBV6-5 combines with J gene TRBJ1-2; maybe TRBD1 (5 bases). The CDR3 contains 15 residues. Looked up from germline, CDR1 is MNHEY and CDR2 is SVGAGI. V was cut by 4 bases and J by 4 bases, with 16 bases left in between. The CDR3 nucleotides are TGTGCCAGCAGTTTAAGGACGGGGGGATTCTATGGCTACACCTTC. This codes for CASSLRTGGFYGYTF.

This rearrangement joins TRBV27 to TRBJ1-1, with 10 bases matching TRBD1. CDR3 length equals 15 residues. Germline V gene sequence: CDR1 MNHEY, CDR2 SMNVEV (reference sequence). V trimming: 5 bases; J trimming: 4 bases; junction bases outside the gene matches: 7. The CDR3 is CASSLYRDRGTEAFF. For the CDR3, the DNA is TGTGCCAGCAGTCTCTACAGGGACAGGGGCACTGAAGCTTTCTTT.

This clone was seen just once. The rearrangement uses TRBV27 and TRBJ2-7; maybe TRBD2 (6 bases). Between the trimmed V and J ends, which lost 3 bases and 7 bases, there was a span of 13 bases. Germline CDR1 MNHEY, CDR2 SMNVEV (reference sequence). The CDR3 totals 13 residues. CDR3 region: CASSFRVGGEQYF. The CDR3 DNA reads TGTGCCAGCAGTTTCCGGGTCGGGGGAGAGCAGTACTTC.

The chain employs TRBV7-2 and TRBJ1-1; D gene ambiguous. The CDR3 is 15 residues long. The germline gives CDR1 SGHTA, CDR2 FQGNSA. V was clipped by 3 bases and J by 0 bases, with 11 bases between them. The CDR3 loop is CASSFNSGVNTEAFF. The DNA of the CDR3 is TGTGCCAGCAGCTTTAACAGCGGAGTGAACACTGAAGCTTTCTTT. The whole variable domain, filled in from reference TRBV7-2 and TRBJ1-1, reads GAGVSQSPSNKVTEKGKDVELRCDPISGHTALYWYRQSLGQGLEFLIYFQGNSAPDKSGLPSDRFSAERTGGSVSTLTIQRTQQEDSAVYLCASSFNSGVNTEAFFGQGTRLTVV.